This T cell receptor (beta chain) was obtained from a study of OX40 agonist ivuxolimab in advanced cancers. Study summary: Three patients, one with hepatocellular carcinoma and two with cutaneous melanoma, responded partially.

Generated by immunoSEQ multiplex PCR, the TCRdb table keeps only in-frame clones and is missing some. The repertoire has 36,000 or so clones, around 73% of them found once; the top ten carry about 20%. This clone came up a few times. This CDR3 contains 16 residues. Germline V gives CDR1 MNHEY, CDR2 SMNVEV (reference sequence). V was cut by 0 bases and J by 2 bases, with 14 bases left in between. The sequence came from an adult with an advanced solid tumor such as melanoma, head and neck, liver or kidney cancer. Here the sequenced sample was CD4+ or CD8+ T cells sorted from blood, taken in a trial of the OX40 agonist ivuxolimab. The chain combines TRBV27 with TRBJ2-7; D is perhaps TRBD1 (6 bases). The CDR3 protein is CASSLSGAGHTYEQYF. The CDR3 DNA sequence: TGTGCCAGCAGTTTATCGGGGGCAGGCCACACCTACGAGCAGTACTTC.